The 30 T cell receptor beta chains in this list originate from one sample, sequenced in a study of early T cells in non-severe SARS-CoV-2 infection. MiXCR, applied by TCRdb to the 5' RACE reads, yields one record per CDR3 protein. The profile covers around 79,000 distinct CDR3 sequences, with 10% to 12% appearing a single time and about 12% taken by the ten largest. The material sequenced was whole blood, taken at baseline. Receptors were obtained from an adult who was a healthcare worker with PCR-confirmed SARS-CoV-2 infection or an uninfected control (not recorded which).

Only a few counts were recorded for this clonotype. This rearrangement joins TRBV11-1 to TRBJ1-1, with TRBD1 as a possible D gene (5 bases). Looked up from germline, CDR1 is SGHAT and CDR2 is FQDESV (reference sequence). CDR3 length equals 14 residues. V lost 0 bases and J lost 4, with 9 bases in between. The CDR3 region is CASSLAPRGTEAFF. CDR3 bases: TGTGCCAGCAGCTTAGCGCCAAGGGGCACTGAAGCTTTCTTT.

The rearrangement links TRBV6-1 to TRBJ2-7; TRBD1 is a possible D gene (5 bases). Germline-derived CDR1 and CDR2 are MNHNS and SASEGT. V lost 2 bases, J lost 7 bases, and 15 bases lay in between. CDR3 size: 14 residues. CDR3 amino acids: CASSEPGRVREQYF. CDR3 nucleotide sequence: TGTGCCAGCAGTGAACCGGGCAGGGTAAGAGAGCAGTACTTC.

The V gene is TRBV7-3, the J gene TRBJ2-2, with D possibly being TRBD1 (5 bases). Per the germline V gene, CDR1 is SGHTA and CDR2 is FQGTGA. Trimming shortened V by 0 bases and J by 0 bases, and 8 bases separated the two germline ends. The CDR3 runs 16 residues. The CDR3 protein is CASSLTGRANTGELFF. The CDR3 DNA reads TGTGCCAGCAGCTTAACCGGCAGGGCGAACACCGGGGAGCTGTTTTTT.

This clonotype was seen more than once but under ten times. The chain uses TRBV28 and TRBJ1-2, with D unclear. CDR1 MDHEN and CDR2 SYDVKM come from the germline V gene. Trimming removed 1 base at V and 4 bases at J, with 7 bases between. The CDR3 is made up of 13 amino acids. CDR3 loop: CASSLLISYGYTF. CDR3 in DNA: TGTGCCAGCAGTTTATTAATCTCCTATGGCTACACCTTC.

A note on this clonotype: One end of the junction fails to match germline, which may point to a read error. V is TRBV9 and J is TRBJ1-5; D is uncertain. CDR1 and CDR2 (germline): SGDLS, YYNGEE. The CDR3 is made up of 13 amino acids. CDR3 region: CASSVGHNQPQHF. CDR3 DNA sequence: TGTGCCAGCAGCGTAGGTCATAATCAGCCTCAGCATTTT.

The CDR3 sequence: CASSRQGLANVETQYF. The CDR3 nucleotides read TGCGCCAGCAGCCGACAGGGTCTAGCGAACGTGGAGACCCAGTACTTC. This sequence joins TRBV5-1 and TRBJ2-5, with D possibly matching TRBD1 (7 bases). Trimming took 4 bases from V and 5 from J, leaving 21 bases between them. Germline CDR1 reads SGHRS; CDR2 reads YFSETQ. This CDR3 is built from 16 residues.

The chain combines TRBV20-1 with TRBJ2-3; 7 bases match TRBD2. V lost 5 bases, J lost 4 bases, and 3 bases stayed unmatched. The CDR3 is made up of 12 amino acids. The germline V gene encodes CDR1 DFQATT and CDR2 SNEGSKA (reference sequence). The CDR3 nucleotides read TGCAGTGCTGCCCGGGGGGCAGATACGCAGTATTTT. This sequence encodes CSAARGADTQYF.

This clonotype was detected only a few times. The V call is TRBV6-2 or TRBV6-3, the J call TRBJ2-2, with D maybe TRBD1 (5 bases). Looked up from germline, CDR1 is MNHEY and CDR2 is SVGEGT. Trimming stripped 0 bases from V and 3 bases from J, with 8 bases between. This CDR3 has 15 amino acids. CDR3 sequence: CASSYSPRDTGELFF. The CDR3 nucleotides are TGTGCCAGCAGTTACTCGCCCAGGGACACCGGGGAGCTGTTTTTT.

V gene TRBV5-1 combines with J gene TRBJ1-4; 7 positions match TRBD1. Germline V gives CDR1 SGHRS, CDR2 YFSETQ. The CDR3 sequence is 14 residues long. J gave up 6 bases and V 2 bases, and 4 bases lay outside the gene matches. CDR3 sequence: CASSLRGPDEKLFF. The CDR3 nucleotides read TGCGCCAGCAGCTTAAGGGGGCCCGATGAAAAACTGTTTTTT. Together with reference TRBV5-1 and TRBJ1-4, the CDR3 gives the full variable domain: KAGVTQTPRYLIKTRGQQVTLSCSPISGHRSVSWYQQTPGQGLQFLFEYFSETQRNKGNFPGRFSGRQFSNSRSEMNVSTLELGDSALYLCASSLRGPDEKLFFGSGTQLSVL.

The rearrangement uses TRBV7-2 and TRBJ1-4, with TRBD1 matching 10 bases. Germline V CDR1 and CDR2: SGHTA, FQGNSA. This CDR3 is 15 amino acids long. The trim removed 5 bases at V and 8 bases at J, leaving 8 bases unmatched. The CDR3 coding sequence is TGTGCCAGCAGCCCAGACAGGGGGCGGAACGAAAAACTGTTTTTT. Translation: CASSPDRGRNEKLFF.

Only a few counts were recorded for this clonotype. The CDR3 spells CASSSNSGANVLTF. DNA of the CDR3: TGTGCCAGCTCATCGAACTCTGGGGCCAACGTCCTGACTTTC. This chain joins TRBV18 and TRBJ2-6; D is undetermined. From germline, CDR1 is KGHSH and CDR2 LQKENI. The CDR3 sequence is 14 residues long. The V end was cut by 5 bases, the J end by 0 bases, with 5 bases between.

Only a few counts were recorded for this clonotype. The rearrangement joins TRBV2 to TRBJ1-6; 8 bases line up with TRBD1. Germline assignment: CDR1 SNHLY and CDR2 FYNNEI. The CDR3 spans 14 residues. Germline trimming cut 10 bases from V and 8 bases from J; bases unmatched to any gene: 10. CDR3 nucleotides: TGTGCCACCCACCCGGACAGGGCTGATTCACCCCTCCACTTT. Its protein product is CATHPDRADSPLHF.

This clonotype was detected many times. The V and J genes are TRBV20-1 and TRBJ2-3, with TRBD2 matching over 10 bases. The CDR3 is 14 residues long. CDR1 is DFQATT and CDR2 is SNEGSKA in the germline V gene (reference sequence). V shed 4 bases, J shed 4 bases, and the junction held 5 bases outside the gene matches. The CDR3 is CSAKSGGEADTQYF. CDR3 sequence (DNA): TGCAGTGCTAAGAGCGGGGGGGAGGCAGATACGCAGTATTTT.

This clonotype occurred a few times. CDR3: CASSFSQDWAPDTQYF. CDR3 DNA: TGTGCCAGCAGTTTCTCCCAGGATTGGGCCCCAGATACGCAGTATTTT. The chain recombines TRBV6-1 with TRBJ2-3; D ambiguous. V was pared by 5 bases and J by 4 bases, with 19 bases between. CDR1 MNHNS and CDR2 SASEGT come from the germline V gene. The CDR3 has 16 amino acids.

This clonotype was recorded many times. The chain has TRBV5-1 and TRBJ2-5, with 7 bases fitting TRBD2. The CDR3 contains 15 residues. Germline V gene lookup returns CDR1 SGHRS and CDR2 YFSETQ. Trimming at V came to 3 bases and at J to 2 bases, leaving 7 bases not matched to a gene. The CDR3 sequence: CASSWVTSRQETQYF. CDR3 nucleotide sequence: TGCGCCAGCAGCTGGGTGACTAGCAGGCAAGAGACCCAGTACTTC.

This chain's CDR3 is CASSSGVLQNSPLHF. In nucleotides, the CDR3 is TGTGCCAGCAGCTCAGGGGTTCTCCAGAATTCACCCCTCCACTTT. The chain carries TRBV7-2 and TRBJ1-6, with D possibly being TRBD1 (6 bases). The CDR3 totals 15 residues. Germline V gene sequence: CDR1 SGHTA, CDR2 FQGNSA. V was cut by 4 bases and J by 7 bases, with 14 bases left in between.

This clonotype appeared many times. V is TRBV6-2 or TRBV6-3 and J is TRBJ2-1; D is possibly TRBD1 (6 bases). The germline V gene encodes CDR1 MNHEY and CDR2 SVGEGT. The CDR3 sequence is 15 residues long. V lost 4 bases and J 5 bases, leaving 15 bases between the germline ends. The CDR3 sequence is CASSFLPPGDNEQFF. CDR3 nucleotides: TGTGCCAGCAGTTTCCTCCCACCAGGGGACAATGAGCAGTTCTTC.

This clonotype was detected only a few times. The chain links TRBV19 to TRBJ2-5; D is unresolved. There are 13 residues in the CDR3. Looked up from germline, CDR1 is LNHDA and CDR2 is SQIVND (reference sequence). Trimming took 8 bases from V and 5 from J, leaving 15 bases between them. The CDR3 reads CASPELTWETQYF. Written as DNA, the CDR3 is TGTGCCAGTCCTGAACTAACCTGGGAGACCCAGTACTTC. The variable domain in full, completed from reference TRBV19 and TRBJ2-5, reads DGGITQSPKYLFRKEGQNVTLSCEQNLNHDAMYWYRQDPGQGLRLIYYSQIVNDFQKGDIAEGYSVSREKKESFPLTVTSAQKNPTAFYLCASPELTWETQYFGPGTRLLVL.

This chain joins TRBV29-1 and TRBJ1-1, with unresolved D. Germline-derived CDR1 and CDR2 are SQVTM and ANQGSEA. There are 10 residues in the CDR3. Deletions cut 7 bases from V and 4 bases from J, with 7 bases between. The CDR3 DNA is TGCAGCGCTGCTATCACTGAAGCTTTCTTT. This gives the protein CSAAITEAFF.

This clonotype was detected a few times. The chain joins TRBV5-4 to TRBJ2-7; 8 nucleotides line up with TRBD1. V trimming: 0 bases; J trimming: 1 base; junction bases outside the gene matches: 6. From germline, CDR1 is SGHNT and CDR2 YYREEE (reference sequence). This CDR3 is 16 amino acids long. The CDR3 bases are TGTGCCAGCAGCTTGGACCGACAGGGGAAATCCTACGAGCAGTACTTC. Translated: CASSLDRQGKSYEQYF.

This clonotype was recorded at least ten times. This chain links TRBV7-8 with TRBJ2-3, with 9 bases fitting TRBD2. Germline V CDR1 and CDR2: SGHVS, FQNEAQ. The CDR3 totals 12 residues. V was pared by 4 bases and J by 11 bases, with 4 bases of the junction left unmatched. DNA for the CDR3: TGTGCCAGCAGCTCAACAGCGGGGGGGCAGTATTTT. Residues: CASSSTAGGQYF. The variable domain in full, completed from reference TRBV7-8 and TRBJ2-3, reads GAGVSQSPRYKVAKRGQDVALRCDPISGHVSLFWYQQALGQGPEFLTYFQNEAQLDKSGLPSDRFFAERPEGSVSTLKIQRTQQEDSAVYLCASSSTAGGQYFGPGTRLTVL.

This clonotype was counted between two and nine times. The V gene is TRBV9, the J gene TRBJ2-5; D may correspond to TRBD1 or TRBD2 (5 bases each). V lost 4 bases, J lost 3 bases, and 13 bases lay in between. CDR1 is SGDLS and CDR2 is YYNGEE in the germline V gene. This CDR3 has 14 amino acids. The CDR3 nucleotides are TGTGCCAGCAGCCCCGGGGCGGCAGAAGAGACCCAGTACTTC. Translating it yields CASSPGAAEETQYF.

This rearrangement joins TRBV2 to TRBJ1-2; the match to TRBD1 covers 8 bases. After removal of 4 bases from V and 14 bases from J, the junction contained 12 bases not matched to a gene. Per germline, CDR1 SNHLY and CDR2 FYNNEI. The CDR3 spans 13 residues. This CDR3 reads CASSARNQGARTF. As DNA, the CDR3 is TGTGCCAGCAGTGCCCGAAACCAGGGGGCAAGGACCTTC.

This clonotype has only a few counts. The chain has TRBV7-9 and TRBJ1-5; possible D gene TRBD1, 6 bases. The V end was cut by 3 bases, the J end by 7 bases, with 16 bases between. This CDR3 is 15 amino acids long. Germline V gene data show CDR1 as SEHNR and CDR2 as FQNEAQ (reference sequence). In DNA form, the CDR3 reads TGTGCCAGCAGCTTCGGGTCCAGGGGTGCCCAGCCCCAGCATTTT. Translating gives CASSFGSRGAQPQHF.

This clonotype came up a few times. CDR3: CASSSPSFETQYF. The CDR3 DNA reads as TGTGCCAGCAGTTCCCCTAGCTTTGAGACCCAGTACTTC. V gene TRBV12-3 or TRBV12-4 combines with J gene TRBJ2-5, with D perhaps TRBD2 (5 bases). CDR3 size: 13 residues. Trimming stripped 4 bases from V and 5 bases from J, with 11 bases between.

This clonotype was observed at least ten times. The chain recombines TRBV29-1 with TRBJ1-1; no clear D gene. The CDR3 contains 13 residues. CDR1 is SQVTM, CDR2 ANQGSEA, per germline. Trimming stripped 4 bases from V and 2 bases from J, with 11 bases between. CDR3 sequence reads: CSVGMRANTEAFF. CDR3 nucleotides: TGCAGCGTTGGGATGAGGGCCAACACTGAAGCTTTCTTT.

The sample holds a few counts of this clonotype. V usage is TRBV2 and J usage is TRBJ2-1; TRBD2 agrees at 13 bases. CDR1 is SNHLY and CDR2 is FYNNEI in the germline V gene. V shed 6 bases, J shed 9 bases, and the junction held 5 bases outside the gene matches. The CDR3 contains 14 residues. CDR3 nucleotides: TGTGCCAGCAGGAGGACTAGCGGGGGTGGTGAGCAGTTCTTC. Protein sequence: CASRRTSGGGEQFF.

The table lists this clonotype with a few counts. The V and J genes are TRBV6-5 and TRBJ1-1; possible D gene TRBD1, 6 bases. Per the germline V gene, CDR1 is MNHEY and CDR2 is SVGAGI. Trimming left V 6 bases short and J 5 bases short, with 16 bases between. This CDR3 spans 14 amino acids. CDR3 coding DNA: TGTGCCAGCAGCCGACAGGTACAAGGGACTGAAGCTTTCTTT. Its translation: CASSRQVQGTEAFF.

This clonotype turned up a few times. The chain carries TRBV7-9 and TRBJ1-6, with D unresolved. V dropped 5 bases and J dropped 9 bases, with 14 bases sitting between them. The CDR3 covers 14 residues. Germline V gene lookup returns CDR1 SEHNR and CDR2 FQNEAQ (reference sequence). The CDR3 region has the DNA TGTGCCAGCAGCCGGGTGGGCAATAGTTCACCCCTCCACTTT. Translated: CASSRVGNSSPLHF.

The V and J genes are TRBV11-3 and TRBJ2-1; maybe TRBD1 (6 bases). Trimming left V 5 bases short and J 7 bases short, with 9 bases between. The CDR3 loop spans 12 amino acids. Germline loops: CDR1 SGHNT, CDR2 YENEEA. For the CDR3, the DNA is TGTGCCAGCAGCACGGACAGTAATGAGCAGTTCTTC. This translates into CASSTDSNEQFF. The variable domain in full, completed from reference TRBV11-3 and TRBJ2-1, reads EAGVVQSPRYKIIEKKQPVAFWCNPISGHNTLYWYLQNLGQGPELLIRYENEEAVDDSQLPKDRFSAERLKGVDSTLKIQPAELGDSAVYLCASSTDSNEQFFGPGTRLTVL.